These 5 T cell receptor beta chains were sequenced from one sample in a study of human T cells and chemical hapten exposure. TCRdb re-called the RACE reads through MiXCR, storing one row per CDR3 protein. The repertoire includes tens of thousands of distinct CDR3 sequences, approximately 35% of them detected once, and roughly 10% sits in the top ten. Time point: patch test 1, 2 weeks after DPC sensitization. Treatment meaning: therapeutic diphenylcyclopropenone sensitization with weekly scalp DPC. The starting material was whole blood, obtained in connection with sensitization to the hapten diphenylcyclopropenone (DPC). These receptors all stem from a man aged 40-49 years with alopecia areata. Some clones in this sample may be carry-over from other donors' samples.

In its sample, this clonotype was seen a few times. The rearrangement uses TRBV20-1 and TRBJ2-1; D unresolved. Germline V gives CDR1 DFQATT, CDR2 SNEGSKA (reference sequence). Deletions cut 0 bases from V and 7 bases from J, with 10 bases between. This CDR3 has 13 amino acids. CDR3 protein: CSAREGALNEQFF. The CDR3 bases are TGCAGTGCTAGAGAGGGTGCTCTTAATGAGCAGTTCTTC.

In DNA form, the CDR3 reads TGTGCCAGCAGCGCAACGGGGGGGACTCGAACAGATACGCAGTATTTT. Its translation: CASSATGGTRTDTQYF. The chain is built from TRBV7-9 and TRBJ2-3, with 8 bases identical to TRBD2. With 5 bases clipped from V and 3 bases from J, the junction kept 10 bases outside the gene matches. CDR3 length equals 16 residues. Germline V CDR1 and CDR2: SEHNR, FQNEAQ (reference sequence).

This clonotype was seen only a few times. V usage is TRBV9 and J usage is TRBJ2-7, with D tentatively TRBD1 (6 bases). Deletions cut 0 bases from V and 1 base from J, with 11 bases between. This CDR3 is 15 amino acids long. Germline-derived CDR1 and CDR2 are SGDLS and YYNGEE. The CDR3 protein is CASSVGEDRSYEQYF. In DNA, the CDR3 is TGTGCCAGCAGCGTAGGTGAGGACAGATCCTACGAGCAGTACTTC.

This clonotype has only a few counts. This chain uses TRBV4-2 with TRBJ1-4, with TRBD1 matching 9 bases. V lost 0 bases to trimming and J lost 5 bases; unmatched junction nucleotides: 1. The CDR3 sequence is 15 residues long. Looked up from germline, CDR1 is LGHNA and CDR2 is YNFKEQ. The CDR3 here is CASSQDGTGNEKLFF. The CDR3 DNA reads as TGTGCCAGCAGCCAAGACGGGACAGGGAATGAAAAACTGTTTTTT.

The J gene is TRBJ1-4, the V gene TRBV5-1; 8 nucleotides match TRBD1. Germline lookup yields CDR1 SGHRS and CDR2 YFSETQ. The length of the CDR3 is 15 residues. V dropped 5 bases and J dropped 2; count of bases not matched to a gene: 5. The CDR3 bases are TGCGCCAGCAGTCCGACAGGGGTTACTAATGAAAAACTGTTTTTT. This translates into CASSPTGVTNEKLFF.